The 7 T cell receptor beta chains below all came from one sample that was sequenced in a study of regulatory T cells in long-lasting Graves disease. For TCR beta, libraries came from iRepertoire HTBI primers and Arm-PCR of CDR3 regions. TCRdb reanalysed the multiplex PCR reads using MiXCR and keeps one entry per CDR3 protein. The sample holds 450,000 to 600,000 distinct CDR3 sequences, about a sixth seen once. Time point indicated: newly diagnosed GD, antithyroid drugs for less than 3 months. From PBMCs, RNA was extracted and then used to make the TCR library. In addition, the sample was reused for a study of T cells in Graves' hyperthyroidism and ophthalmopathy.

The material sequenced was peripheral blood mononuclear cells (PBMCs), taken at new diagnosis, from a patient treated with antithyroid drugs. Receptor source: a man aged 35-49 years with Graves disease.

J is TRBJ1-5 and V is TRBV2, with D uncertain. Germline CDR1 and CDR2: SNHLY and FYNNEI. This CDR3 comprises 17 residues. Trimming removed 5 bases from V and 0 bases from J, with 17 bases in between. The CDR3 region has the DNA TGTGCCAGCAGTCCAGAGGGTTGGGTTGATAGCAATCAGCCCCAGCATTTT. It is translated as CASSPEGWVDSNQPQHF.

This clonotype was recorded many times. The chain uses TRBV28 and TRBJ2-7; TRBD2 matches 8 bases. Trimming removed 3 bases from V and 3 bases from J; junction bases left unmatched: 7. The CDR3 runs to 15 residues. Germline V gene lookup returns CDR1 MDHEN and CDR2 SYDVKM. The CDR3 DNA follows: TGTGCCAGCAGTTTCGCCGGGACTAGAGACTACGAGCAGTACTTC. Translating gives CASSFAGTRDYEQYF.

This clonotype was detected a few times. The rearrangement uses TRBV9 and TRBJ2-7; TRBD1 aligns across 10 bases. CDR1 and CDR2 from the germline V gene are SGDLS and YYNGEE. The CDR3 is 14 amino acids. V dropped 3 bases and J dropped 7; count of bases not matched to a gene: 7. The CDR3 spells CASSAGTGVGEQYF. The CDR3 DNA sequence: TGTGCCAGCAGCGCCGGGACAGGGGTAGGGGAGCAGTACTTC.

Remarks on this clonotype: This likely traces to a read error, being one base from a far larger clone. The chain recombines TRBV12-3 or TRBV12-4 with TRBJ2-1; 12 bases line up with TRBD2. The CDR3 consists of 15 residues. V lost 6 bases to trimming and J lost 8 bases; unmatched junction nucleotides: 8. For the CDR3, the DNA is TGTGCCAGCAGAGAGCTAGCGGGAGGGGGGGATGAGCAGTTCTTC. This encodes CASRELAGGGDEQFF.

The V and J genes are TRBV29-1 and TRBJ2-3, with 7 nucleotides matching TRBD2. V lost 7 bases and J lost 1; bases outside the gene matches: 2. The germline V gene encodes CDR1 SQVTM and CDR2 ANQGSEA. The CDR3 has 12 residues. Written as DNA, the CDR3 is TGCAGCGCTGGGGGGGGCACAGATACGCAGTATTTT. This translates into CSAGGGTDTQYF.

The V gene is TRBV7-3, the J gene TRBJ2-5; unclear D gene. The CDR3 covers 13 residues. V gave up 1 base and J gave up 4 bases, with 7 bases separating them. From germline, CDR1 is SGHTA and CDR2 FQGTGA. The DNA for the CDR3 is TGTGCCAGCAGCTTAATTTGGGGAGAGACCCAGTACTTC. Amino acids: CASSLIWGETQYF.

This clonotype occurred a few times. This chain connects TRBV4-1 to TRBJ2-7, with 14 nucleotides matching TRBD2. CDR3 length: 16 amino acids. Germline CDR1 MGHRA, CDR2 YSYEKL. V lost 2 bases, J lost 7 bases, and 7 bases stayed unmatched. CDR3 region: CASSQWPGLAGEEQYF. CDR3 sequence (DNA): TGCGCCAGCAGCCAATGGCCGGGACTAGCGGGAGAGGAGCAGTACTTC.